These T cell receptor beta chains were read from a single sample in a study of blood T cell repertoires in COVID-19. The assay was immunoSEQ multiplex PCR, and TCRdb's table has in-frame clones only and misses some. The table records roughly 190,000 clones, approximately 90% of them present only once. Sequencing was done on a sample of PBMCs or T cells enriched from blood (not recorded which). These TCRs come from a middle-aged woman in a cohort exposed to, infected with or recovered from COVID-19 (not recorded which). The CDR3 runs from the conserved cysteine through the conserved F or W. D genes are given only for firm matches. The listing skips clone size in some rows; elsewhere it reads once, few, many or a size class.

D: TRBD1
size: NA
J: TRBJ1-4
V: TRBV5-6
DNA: TGTGCCAGCAGCTTGGCCAGGACAGGGAGGGAAAAACTGTTTTTT
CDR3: CASSLARTGREKLFF

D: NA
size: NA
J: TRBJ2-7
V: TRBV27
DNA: TGTGCCAGCAGTTTATCTGTGGGAGAGAGCTACGAGCAGTACTTC
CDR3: CASSLSVGESYEQYF

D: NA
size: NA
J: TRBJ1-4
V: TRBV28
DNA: TGTGCCACCAGTAACAGGGACCGTCTGTTTTTT
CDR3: CATSNRDRLFF

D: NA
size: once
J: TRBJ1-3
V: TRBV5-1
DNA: TGCGCCAGCAGCTTGGGGACAGCCACTGGAAACACCATATATTTT
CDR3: CASSLGTATGNTIYF

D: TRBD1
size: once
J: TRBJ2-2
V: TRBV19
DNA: TGTGCCAGTAGCCAGCCCCCGGGACAGGGATGGACCGGGGAGCTGTTTTTT
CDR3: CASSQPPGQGWTGELFF

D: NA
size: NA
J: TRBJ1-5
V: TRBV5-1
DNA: TGCGCCAGCAGCCTACAGCTTAGCAATCAGCCCCAGCATTTT
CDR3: CASSLQLSNQPQHF

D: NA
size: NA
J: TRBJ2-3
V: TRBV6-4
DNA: TGTGCCAGCAGTGAGGGGACTTCTAGCACAGATACGCAGTATTTT
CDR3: CASSEGTSSTDTQYF

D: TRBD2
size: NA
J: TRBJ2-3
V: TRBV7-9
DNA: TGTGCCAGCAGCCGGGGACTAGCGGCGTTTTTAACAACAGATACGCAGTATTTT
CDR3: CASSRGLAAFLTTDTQYF

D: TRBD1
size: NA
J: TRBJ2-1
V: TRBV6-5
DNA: TGTGCCAGCAGATCCGGGACAGGGGGCTACAATGAGCAGTTCTTC
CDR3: CASRSGTGGYNEQFF

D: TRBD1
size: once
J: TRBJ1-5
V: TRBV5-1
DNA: TGCGCCAGCAGCTTGGGACAGGGGTACGGCCAGCCCCAGCATTTT
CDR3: CASSLGQGYGQPQHF

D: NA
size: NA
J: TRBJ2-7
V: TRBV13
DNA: TGTGCCAGCAGCTTAGGGGCCCCATACGAGCAGTACTTC
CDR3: CASSLGAPYEQYF

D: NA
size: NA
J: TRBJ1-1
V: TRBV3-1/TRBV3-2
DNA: TGTGCCAGCAGCCAAGGCTCCCGGGACACCCTGAACACTGAAGCTTTCTTT
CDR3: CASSQGSRDTLNTEAFF

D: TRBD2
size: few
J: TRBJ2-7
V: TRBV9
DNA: TGTGCCAGCAGCGAGACTAGCGGGGGGGCTAAGTACGAGCAGTACTTC
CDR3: CASSETSGGAKYEQYF

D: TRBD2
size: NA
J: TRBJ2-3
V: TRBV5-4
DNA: TGTGCCAGCCTTATAGCGGGGGGGGCAGATACGCAGTATTTT
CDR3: CASLIAGGADTQYF

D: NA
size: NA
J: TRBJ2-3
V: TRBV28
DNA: TGTGCCAGCGGGACCACAGGGTTGGATACGCAGTATTTT
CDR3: CASGTTGLDTQYF

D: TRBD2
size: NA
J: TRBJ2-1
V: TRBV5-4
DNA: TGTGCCAGCAGCTTGGAGGCGGGGGAGGATGAGCAGTTCTTC
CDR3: CASSLEAGEDEQFF

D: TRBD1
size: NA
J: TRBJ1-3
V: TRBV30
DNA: TGTGCCTCGGACAGGGATTCTGGAAACACCATATATTTT
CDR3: CASDRDSGNTIYF

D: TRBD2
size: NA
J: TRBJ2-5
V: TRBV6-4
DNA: TGTGCCAGCAGTCCTAGCGGGGGGGCCCGGGAGACCCAGTACTTC
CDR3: CASSPSGGARETQYF

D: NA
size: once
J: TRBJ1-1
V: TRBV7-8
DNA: TGTGCCAGCAGCCGCAGACGGGGATTGGTTTTCTTT
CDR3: CASSRRRGLVFF

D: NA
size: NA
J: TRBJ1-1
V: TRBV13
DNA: TGTGCCAGCAGTCTCATTGGCCCTGAAGCTTTCTTT
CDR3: CASSLIGPEAFF

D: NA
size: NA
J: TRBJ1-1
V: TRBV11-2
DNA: TGTGCCAGCAGCGCACCGGCGGGGATGCAGAACACTGAAGCTTTCTTT
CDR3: CASSAPAGMQNTEAFF

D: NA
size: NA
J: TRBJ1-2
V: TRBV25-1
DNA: TGTGCCAGCAGTGCAGGGTACTATGGCTACACCTTC
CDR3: CASSAGYYGYTF

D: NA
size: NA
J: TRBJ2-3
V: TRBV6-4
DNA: TGTGCCATAAACCGGGACACCTACCGCCCAGATACGCAGTATTTT
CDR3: CAINRDTYRPDTQYF

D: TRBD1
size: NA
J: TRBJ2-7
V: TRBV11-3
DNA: TGTGCCAGCAGCTACCGGGACAGTTCCTTTTACGAGCAGTACTTC
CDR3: CASSYRDSSFYEQYF

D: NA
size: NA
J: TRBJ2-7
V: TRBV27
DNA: TGTGCCACCCGAGGTGGCTTCTACGAGCAGTACTTC
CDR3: CATRGGFYEQYF

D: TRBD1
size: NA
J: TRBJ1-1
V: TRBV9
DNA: TGTGCCAGCAGCGTGGCGGGACAGGGGAACACTGAAGCTTTCTTT
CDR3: CASSVAGQGNTEAFF

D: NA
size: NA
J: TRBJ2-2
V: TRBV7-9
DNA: TGTGCCAGCAGCCCCCGGCCCCTGGGGGGCACCGGGGAGCTGTTTTTT
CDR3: CASSPRPLGGTGELFF

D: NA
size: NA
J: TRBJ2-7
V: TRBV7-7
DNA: TGTGCCAGCAGCTTAGCGGCAGGAAGCTCCTACGAGCAGTACTTC
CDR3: CASSLAAGSSYEQYF

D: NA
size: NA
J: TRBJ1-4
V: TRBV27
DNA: TGTGCCAGCAGTTCTAGCAGGACAACTAATGAAAAACTGTTTTTT
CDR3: CASSSSRTTNEKLFF

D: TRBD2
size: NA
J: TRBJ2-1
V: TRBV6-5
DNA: TGTGCCAGCAGTACTAGCGGGAGGAAGAATGAGCAGTTCTTC
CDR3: CASSTSGRKNEQFF

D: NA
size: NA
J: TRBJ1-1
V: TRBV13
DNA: TGTGCCAGCAGCTTAGAAGGAGGGTCTCGCACTGAAGCTTTCTTT
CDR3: CASSLEGGSRTEAFF

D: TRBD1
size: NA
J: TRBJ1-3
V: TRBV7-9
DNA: TGTGCCAGCAGCACGCGGGACAGGGGCTCTGGAAACACCATATATTTT
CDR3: CASSTRDRGSGNTIYF

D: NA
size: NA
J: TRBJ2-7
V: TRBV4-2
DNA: TGTGCCAGCAGCCCGAAGGACAACTACGAGCAGTACTTC
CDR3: CASSPKDNYEQYF

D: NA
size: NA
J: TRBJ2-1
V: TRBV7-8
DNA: TGTGCCAGCAGTGGGGAGGTTCCGGGGCGCTCCTACAATGAGCAGTTCTTC
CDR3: CASSGEVPGRSYNEQFF

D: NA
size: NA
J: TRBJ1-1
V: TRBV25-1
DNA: TGTGCCAGCAGTGGGATGGCGGGAACGAACACTGAAGCTTTCTTT
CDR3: CASSGMAGTNTEAFF

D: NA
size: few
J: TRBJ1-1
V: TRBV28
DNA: TGTGCCAGCAGTACCCAAAGGGGGATGAACACTGAAGCTTTCTTT
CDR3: CASSTQRGMNTEAFF

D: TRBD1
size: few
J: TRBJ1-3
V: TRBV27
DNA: TGTGCCAGCAGCCGGACAGGACCCGGAAACACCATATATTTT
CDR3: CASSRTGPGNTIYF

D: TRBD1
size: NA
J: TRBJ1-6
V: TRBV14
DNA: TGTGCCAGCAGCCATCGGACAGGGGAATGGAATTCACCCCTCCACTTT
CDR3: CASSHRTGEWNSPLHF

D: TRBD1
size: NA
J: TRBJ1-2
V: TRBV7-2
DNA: TGTGCCAGCAGCGTTACAGGGGGGGTTGATGGCTACACCTTC
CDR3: CASSVTGGVDGYTF

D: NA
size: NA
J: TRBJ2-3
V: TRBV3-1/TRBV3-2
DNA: TGTGCCAGCAGCCACGGTTTGGCGTGGAAAACTACTACGCAGTATTTT
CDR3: CASSHGLAWKTTTQYF

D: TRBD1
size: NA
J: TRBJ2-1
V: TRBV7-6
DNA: TGTGCCAGCAGCTTGGGACGGACAGGGAATTTCAATGAGCAGTTCTTC
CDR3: CASSLGRTGNFNEQFF

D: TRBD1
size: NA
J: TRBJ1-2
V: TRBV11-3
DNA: TGTGCCAGCAGCCCGACAGGGCGGGGTGGCTACACCTTC
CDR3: CASSPTGRGGYTF

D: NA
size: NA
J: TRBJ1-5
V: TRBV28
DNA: TGTGCCAGCAGTCCCCCGGGGGGGATACAGCCCCAGCATTTT
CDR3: CASSPPGGIQPQHF

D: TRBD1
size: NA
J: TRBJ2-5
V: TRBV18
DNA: TGTGCCAGCTCACCAGAAGTGACAGGGGGGGAGACCCAGTACTTC
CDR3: CASSPEVTGGETQYF

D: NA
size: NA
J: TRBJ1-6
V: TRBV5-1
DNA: TGCGCCAGCAGTCGCGGGTACGCCTACTCCTATAATTCACCCCTCCACTTT
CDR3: CASSRGYAYSYNSPLHF

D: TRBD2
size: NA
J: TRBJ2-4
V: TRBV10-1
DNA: TGCGCCAGCAGTGACCGCGGGGGGAGAAACATTCAGTACTTC
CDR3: CASSDRGGRNIQYF

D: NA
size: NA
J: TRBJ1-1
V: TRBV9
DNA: TGTGCCAGCAGCGACTCAGGGGTGGCTTTCTTT
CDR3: CASSDSGVAFF

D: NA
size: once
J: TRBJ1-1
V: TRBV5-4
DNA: TGTGCCAGCAGCTTTTCCGTGAACACTGAAGCTTTCTTT
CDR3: CASSFSVNTEAFF

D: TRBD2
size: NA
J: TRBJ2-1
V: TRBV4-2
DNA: TGTGCCAGCAGCCAGGCGGGACTAGCGGGAGGGCTGAATGAGCAGTTCTTC
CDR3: CASSQAGLAGGLNEQFF